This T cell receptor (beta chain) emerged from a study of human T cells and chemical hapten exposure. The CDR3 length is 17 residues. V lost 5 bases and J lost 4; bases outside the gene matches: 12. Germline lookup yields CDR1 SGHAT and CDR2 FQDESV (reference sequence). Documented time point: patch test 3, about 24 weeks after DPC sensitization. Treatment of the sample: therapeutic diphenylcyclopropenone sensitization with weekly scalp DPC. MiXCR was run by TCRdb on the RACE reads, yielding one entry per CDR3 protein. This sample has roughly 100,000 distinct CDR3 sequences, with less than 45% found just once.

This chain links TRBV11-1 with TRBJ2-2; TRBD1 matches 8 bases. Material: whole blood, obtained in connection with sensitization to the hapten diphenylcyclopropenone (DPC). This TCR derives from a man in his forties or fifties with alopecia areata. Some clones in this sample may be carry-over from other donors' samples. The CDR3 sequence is CASSTPRDRRITGELFF. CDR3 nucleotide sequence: TGTGCCAGCAGCACCCCGAGGGACAGGCGGATCACCGGGGAGCTGTTTTTT.